This entry concerns a single T cell receptor beta chain. Its recognized antigen is unknown. Qualities for individual bases were not recorded, and no much larger clone is one base off. CDR1 and CDR2, per the germline V gene (reference sequence), are MNHEY and SMNVEV. V is reduced by 6 bases and J by 2 bases, leaving a spacing of 7 bases between them. Measured from the cysteine to the phenylalanine, the CDR3 is 12 residues long. The read is trimmed to its CDR3 DNA, 36 bases read in frame from base 1. These data originate in a study of blood T cell repertoires in COVID-19 (dated by TCRdb to about 2020). At the level of the whole study: The collaborator samples originated in the United States, Italy and Spain and spanned the acute and convalescent phases of COVID-19. The prospective study material was composed of cDNA or gDNA derived from T cells, B-cell-depleted T cells, or PBMCs. The dataset comprised deeply sampled blood TCRbeta repertoires from subjects exposed to, actively infected with, or recovered from COVID-19. The repertoires were released in a freely available public database meant as a resource for research on the immune response to SARS-CoV-2. The samples were drawn from two sources: the first 160 participants of the ongoing ImmuneRACE study, and 1,200 or so subjects contributed by 6 global collaborators. A de-identified subject ID, COVID-19 status, age in years and sex were almost always included in the sample metadata. Where available, HLA class I and class II types were obtained from metadata supplied by the sample provider rather than from assay-based typing. What the research found in general, with its limitations: The quantity of clinical and demographic metadata differed by source and by participant and was supplied without curation.

Collaborating institutions collected whole blood in K2EDTA tubes following their own protocols. For TCRbeta analysis, collaborators shipped samples as frozen whole blood, isolated PBMCs, or DNA extracted from either of those sample types. The immunoSEQ Assay, a bias-controlled multiplex PCR, was used to amplify TCRbeta CDR3 regions from genomic DNA. From the authors' description of their analysis: Nucleated cell counts per sample were estimated from amplification of reference gene primers within the assay. To quantify the absolute abundance of each unique TCRbeta CDR3 rearrangement, sequence reads were collapsed and filtered. For each sample, productive Simpson clonality was calculated as the square root of Simpson's diversity index across productive rearrangements. TCRdb's version of the immuneACCESS table is confined to in-frame rearrangements and falls short of the full clone set. An unresolved V gene accounts for under half of the shortfall where checked; the remainder is of unknown origin. Clone size and the V and J calls come from that table; the DNA yielded D and trimming. In all, the sample holds over 400,000 clones, and 86% of those were seen once. Of the sample, about 1.5% is held by the ten largest clones.

The sequenced material came from peripheral blood. The origin of this receptor is a woman aged 25 to 45 with active or convalescent COVID-19. The sequence links TRBV27 to TRBJ1-1, and possibly TRBD1, on 6 matching bases. The CDR3 here reads CASRDSNTEAFF. The nucleotide sequence reads as follows: TGTGCCAGCAGGGACAGCAACACTGAAGCTTTCTTT.